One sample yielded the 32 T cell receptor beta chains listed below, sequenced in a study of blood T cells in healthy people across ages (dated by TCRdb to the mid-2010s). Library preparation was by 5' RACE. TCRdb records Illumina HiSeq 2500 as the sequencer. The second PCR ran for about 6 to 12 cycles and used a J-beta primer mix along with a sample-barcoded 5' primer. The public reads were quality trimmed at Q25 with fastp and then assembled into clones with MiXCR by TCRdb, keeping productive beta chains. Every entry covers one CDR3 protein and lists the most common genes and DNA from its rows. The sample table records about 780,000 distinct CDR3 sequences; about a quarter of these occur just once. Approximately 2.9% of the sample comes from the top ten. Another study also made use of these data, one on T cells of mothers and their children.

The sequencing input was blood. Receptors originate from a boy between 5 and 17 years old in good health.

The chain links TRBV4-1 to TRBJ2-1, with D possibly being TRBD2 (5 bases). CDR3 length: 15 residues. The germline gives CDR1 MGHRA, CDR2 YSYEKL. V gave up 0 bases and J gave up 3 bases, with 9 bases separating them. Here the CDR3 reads CASSQERTLYNEQFF. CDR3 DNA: TGCGCCAGCAGCCAAGAAAGGACTCTCTACAATGAGCAGTTCTTC.

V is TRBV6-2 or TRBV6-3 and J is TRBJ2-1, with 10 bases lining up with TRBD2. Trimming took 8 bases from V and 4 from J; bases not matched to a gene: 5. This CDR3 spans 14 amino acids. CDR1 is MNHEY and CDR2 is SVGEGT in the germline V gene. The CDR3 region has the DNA TGTGCCAGCGCTACTAGCGGGGCTTACAATGAGCAGTTCTTC. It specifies CASATSGAYNEQFF.

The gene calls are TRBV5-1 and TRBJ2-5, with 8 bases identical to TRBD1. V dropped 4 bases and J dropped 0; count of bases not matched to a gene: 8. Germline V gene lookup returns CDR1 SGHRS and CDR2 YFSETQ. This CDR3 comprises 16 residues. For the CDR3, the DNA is TGCGCCAGCAGCGTGTCCGGGACAGGAAACCAAGAGACCCAGTACTTC. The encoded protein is CASSVSGTGNQETQYF.

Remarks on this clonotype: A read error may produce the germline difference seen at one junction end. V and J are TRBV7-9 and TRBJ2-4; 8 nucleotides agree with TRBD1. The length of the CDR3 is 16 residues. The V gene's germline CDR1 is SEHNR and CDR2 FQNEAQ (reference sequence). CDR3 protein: CASSLVDGTGENIRYF. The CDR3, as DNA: TGTGCCAGCAGCTTAGTAGACGGGACAGGCGAAAACATTCGGTACTTC.

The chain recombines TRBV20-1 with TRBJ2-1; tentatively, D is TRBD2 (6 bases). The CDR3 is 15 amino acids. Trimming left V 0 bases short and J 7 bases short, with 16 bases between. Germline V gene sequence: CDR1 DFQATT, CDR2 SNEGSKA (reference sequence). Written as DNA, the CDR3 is TGCAGTGCTAGAGATGATTGGGACTCCTTTAATGAGCAGTTCTTC. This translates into CSARDDWDSFNEQFF.

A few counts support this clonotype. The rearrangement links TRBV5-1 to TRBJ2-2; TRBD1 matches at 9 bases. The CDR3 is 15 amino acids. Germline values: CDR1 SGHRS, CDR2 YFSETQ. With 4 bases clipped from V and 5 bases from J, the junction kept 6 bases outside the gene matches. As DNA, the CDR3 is TGCGCCAGCAGCCAGGACAGGGGAAATACCGGGGAGCTGTTTTTT. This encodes CASSQDRGNTGELFF.

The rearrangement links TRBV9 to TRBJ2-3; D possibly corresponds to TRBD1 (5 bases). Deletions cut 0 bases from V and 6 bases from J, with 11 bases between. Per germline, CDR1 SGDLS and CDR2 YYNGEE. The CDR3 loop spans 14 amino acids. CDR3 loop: CASSVDNRLDTQYF. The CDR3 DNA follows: TGTGCCAGCAGCGTAGATAACAGGTTGGATACGCAGTATTTT.

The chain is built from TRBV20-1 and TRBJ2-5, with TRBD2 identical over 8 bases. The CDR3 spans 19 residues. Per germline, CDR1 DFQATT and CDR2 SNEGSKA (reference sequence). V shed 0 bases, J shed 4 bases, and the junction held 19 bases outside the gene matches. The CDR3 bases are TGCAGTGCTAGAGAGACCCCTATTTCGACGGGGGGGCGTCCAGAGACCCAGTACTTC. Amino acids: CSARETPISTGGRPETQYF.

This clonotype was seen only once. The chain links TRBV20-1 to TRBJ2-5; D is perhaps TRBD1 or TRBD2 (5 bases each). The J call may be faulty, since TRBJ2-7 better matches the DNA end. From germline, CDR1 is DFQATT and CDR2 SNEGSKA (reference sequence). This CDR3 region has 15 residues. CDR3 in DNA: TGCAGTGCTAGGGGGCTGAGGGGTAGCTCCTACGAGCAGTACTTC. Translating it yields CSARGLRGSSYEQYF.

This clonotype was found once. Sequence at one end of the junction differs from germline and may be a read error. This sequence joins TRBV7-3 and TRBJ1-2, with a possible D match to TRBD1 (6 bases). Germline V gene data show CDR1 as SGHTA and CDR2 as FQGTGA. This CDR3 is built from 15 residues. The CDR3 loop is CASSVTSRQDEGYTF. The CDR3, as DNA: TGTGCCAGCAGCGTAACCTCTCGACAGGACGAAGGCTACACCTTC.

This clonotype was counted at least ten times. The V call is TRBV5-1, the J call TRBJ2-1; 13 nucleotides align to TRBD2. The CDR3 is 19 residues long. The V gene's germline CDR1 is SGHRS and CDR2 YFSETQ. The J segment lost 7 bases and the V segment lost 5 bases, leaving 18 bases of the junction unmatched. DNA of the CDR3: TGCGCCAGCAGTTATAGACTAGCGGGGGGCAAAATGACGTTAAATGAGCAGTTCTTC. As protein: CASSYRLAGGKMTLNEQFF.

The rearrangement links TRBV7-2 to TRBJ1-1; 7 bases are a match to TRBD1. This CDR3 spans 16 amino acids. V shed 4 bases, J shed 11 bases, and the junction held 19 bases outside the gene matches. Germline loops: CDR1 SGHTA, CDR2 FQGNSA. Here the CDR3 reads CASSWSRTGVRDSAFF. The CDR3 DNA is TGTGCCAGCAGCTGGTCGCGGACAGGAGTCCGAGACAGTGCTTTCTTT.

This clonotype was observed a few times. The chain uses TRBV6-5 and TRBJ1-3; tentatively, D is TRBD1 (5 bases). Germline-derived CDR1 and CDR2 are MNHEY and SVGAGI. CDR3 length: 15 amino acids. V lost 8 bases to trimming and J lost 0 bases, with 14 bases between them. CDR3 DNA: TGTGCCAGCTCAGAGGCCGACAGCTCTGGAAACACCATATATTTT. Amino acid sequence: CASSEADSSGNTIYF.

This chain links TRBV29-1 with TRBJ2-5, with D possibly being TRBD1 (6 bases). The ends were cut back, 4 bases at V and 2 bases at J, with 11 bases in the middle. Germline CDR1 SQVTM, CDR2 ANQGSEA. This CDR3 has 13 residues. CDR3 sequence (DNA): TGCAGCGTTGCAGGGGATGGGCAAGAGACCCAGTACTTC. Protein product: CSVAGDGQETQYF.

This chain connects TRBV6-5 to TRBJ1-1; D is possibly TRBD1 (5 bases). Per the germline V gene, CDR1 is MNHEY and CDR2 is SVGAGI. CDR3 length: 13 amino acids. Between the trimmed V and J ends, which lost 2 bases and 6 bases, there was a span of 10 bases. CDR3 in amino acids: CASSYGGRSEAFF. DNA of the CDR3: TGTGCCAGCAGTTACGGGGGGAGGTCTGAAGCTTTCTTT.

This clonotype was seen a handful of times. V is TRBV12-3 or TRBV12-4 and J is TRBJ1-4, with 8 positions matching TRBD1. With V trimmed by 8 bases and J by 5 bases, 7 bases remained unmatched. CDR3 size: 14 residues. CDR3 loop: CASGWTGQNEKLFF. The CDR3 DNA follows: TGTGCCAGCGGGTGGACAGGGCAAAATGAAAAACTGTTTTTT.

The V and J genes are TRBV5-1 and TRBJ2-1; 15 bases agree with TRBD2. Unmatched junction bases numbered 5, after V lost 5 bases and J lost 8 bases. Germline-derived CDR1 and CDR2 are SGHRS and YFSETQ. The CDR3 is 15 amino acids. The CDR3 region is CASSGLAGGSDEQFF. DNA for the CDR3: TGCGCCAGCAGTGGACTAGCGGGGGGGAGCGATGAGCAGTTCTTC.

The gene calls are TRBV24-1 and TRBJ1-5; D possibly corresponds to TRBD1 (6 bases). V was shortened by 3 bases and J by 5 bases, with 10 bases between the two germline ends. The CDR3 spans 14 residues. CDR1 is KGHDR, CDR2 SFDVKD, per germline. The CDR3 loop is CATSDGSGDQPQHF. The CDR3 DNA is TGTGCCACCAGTGATGGGTCAGGGGATCAGCCCCAGCATTTT.

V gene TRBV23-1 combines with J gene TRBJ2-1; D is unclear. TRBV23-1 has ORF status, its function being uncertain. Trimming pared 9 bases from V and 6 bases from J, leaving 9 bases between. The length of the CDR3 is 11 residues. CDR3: CARPWGNEQFF. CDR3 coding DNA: TGCGCCAGGCCTTGGGGCAATGAGCAGTTCTTC.

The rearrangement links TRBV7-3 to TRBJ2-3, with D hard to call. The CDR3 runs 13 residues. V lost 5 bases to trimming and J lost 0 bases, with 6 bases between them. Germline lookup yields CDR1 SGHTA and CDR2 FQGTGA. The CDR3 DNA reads TGTGCCAGCAGCACCGGAAGCACAGATACGCAGTATTTT. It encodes CASSTGSTDTQYF.

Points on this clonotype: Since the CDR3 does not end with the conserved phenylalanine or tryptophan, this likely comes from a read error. The CDR3 region is CASSPSGTLNQPQHL. CDR3 nucleotide sequence: TGTGCCAGCAGCCCCTCCGGGACCCTCAATCAGCCCCAGCATCTT. V and J are TRBV9 and TRBJ1-5; a possible D gene is TRBD1 (5 bases). V lost 4 bases and J 3 bases, leaving 14 bases between the germline ends. The germline CDR1 and CDR2 sequences are SGDLS and YYNGEE. The CDR3 loop spans 15 amino acids.

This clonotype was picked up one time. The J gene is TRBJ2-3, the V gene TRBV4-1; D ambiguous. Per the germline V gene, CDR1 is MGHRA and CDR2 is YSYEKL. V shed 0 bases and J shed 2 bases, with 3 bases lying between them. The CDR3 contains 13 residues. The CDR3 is CASSQEATDTQYF. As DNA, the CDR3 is TGCGCCAGCAGCCAAGAGGCCACAGATACGCAGTATTTT.

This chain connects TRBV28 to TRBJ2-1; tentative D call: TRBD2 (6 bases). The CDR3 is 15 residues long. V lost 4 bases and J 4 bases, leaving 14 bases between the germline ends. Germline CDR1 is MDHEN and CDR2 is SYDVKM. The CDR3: CASSYAGRGYNEQFF. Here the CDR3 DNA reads TGTGCCAGCAGTTACGCCGGGCGGGGATACAATGAGCAGTTCTTC. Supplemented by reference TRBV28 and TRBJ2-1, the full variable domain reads DVKVTQSSRYLVKRTGEKVFLECVQDMDHENMFWYRQDPGLGLRLIYFSYDVKMKEKGDIPEGYSVSREKKERFSLILESASTNQTSMYLCASSYAGRGYNEQFFGPGTRLTVL.

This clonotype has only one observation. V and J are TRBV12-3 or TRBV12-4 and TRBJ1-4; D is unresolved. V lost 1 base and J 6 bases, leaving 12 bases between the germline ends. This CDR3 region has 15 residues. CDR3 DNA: TGTGCCAGCAGTTTAGACCCGTATCTCTATGAAAAACTGTTTTTT. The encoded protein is CASSLDPYLYEKLFF.

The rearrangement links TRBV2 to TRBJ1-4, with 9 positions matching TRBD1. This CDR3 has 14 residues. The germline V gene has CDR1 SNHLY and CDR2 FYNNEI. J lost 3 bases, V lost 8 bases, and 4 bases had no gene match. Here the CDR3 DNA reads TGTGCCAGCGGACAGGGGTTGGCTAATGAAAAACTGTTTTTT. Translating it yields CASGQGLANEKLFF.

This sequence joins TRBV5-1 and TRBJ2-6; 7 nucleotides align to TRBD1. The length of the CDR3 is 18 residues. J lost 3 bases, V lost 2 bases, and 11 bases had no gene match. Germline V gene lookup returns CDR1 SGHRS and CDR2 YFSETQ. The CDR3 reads CASSFPGTERDGANVLTF. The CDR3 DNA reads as TGCGCCAGCAGCTTTCCCGGGACAGAGAGAGATGGGGCCAACGTCCTGACTTTC.

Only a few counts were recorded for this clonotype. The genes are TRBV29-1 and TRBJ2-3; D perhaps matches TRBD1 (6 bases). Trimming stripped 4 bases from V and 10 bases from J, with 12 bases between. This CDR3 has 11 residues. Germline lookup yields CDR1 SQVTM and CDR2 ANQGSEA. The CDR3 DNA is TGCAGCGTTGTTCAGGGGACGGCGCAGTATTTT. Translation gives CSVVQGTAQYF.

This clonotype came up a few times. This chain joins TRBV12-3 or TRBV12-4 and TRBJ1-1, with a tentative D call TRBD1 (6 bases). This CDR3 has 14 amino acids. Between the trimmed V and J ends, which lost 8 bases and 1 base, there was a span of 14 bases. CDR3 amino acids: CASAPGQPNTEAFF. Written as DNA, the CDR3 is TGTGCCAGCGCTCCGGGACAACCGAACACTGAAGCTTTCTTT.

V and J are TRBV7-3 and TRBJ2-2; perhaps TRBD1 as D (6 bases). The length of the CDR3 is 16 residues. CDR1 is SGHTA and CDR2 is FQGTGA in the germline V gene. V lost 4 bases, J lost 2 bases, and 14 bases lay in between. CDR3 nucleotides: TGTGCCAGCAGCTCCATCGCAGGGGTCAACACCGGGGAGCTGTTTTTT. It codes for CASSSIAGVNTGELFF.

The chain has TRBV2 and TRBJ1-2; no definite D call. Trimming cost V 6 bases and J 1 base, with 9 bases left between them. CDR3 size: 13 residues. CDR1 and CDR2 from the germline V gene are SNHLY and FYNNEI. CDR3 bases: TGTGCCAGCAGGGCCGGAGATAACTATGGCTACACCTTC. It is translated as CASRAGDNYGYTF. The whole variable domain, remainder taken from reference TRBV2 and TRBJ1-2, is EPEVTQTPSHQVTQMGQEVILRCVPISNHLYFYWYRQILGQKVEFLVSFYNNEISEKSEIFDDQFSVERPDGSNFTLKIRSTKLEDSAMYFCASRAGDNYGYTFGSGTRLTVV.

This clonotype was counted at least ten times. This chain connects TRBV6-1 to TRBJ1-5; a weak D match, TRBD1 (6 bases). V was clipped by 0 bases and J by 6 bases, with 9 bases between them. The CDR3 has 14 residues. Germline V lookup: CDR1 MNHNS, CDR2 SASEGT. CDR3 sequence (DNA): TGTGCCAGCAGTGAAGCCGGGGGGCGTCAGCCCCAGCATTTT. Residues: CASSEAGGRQPQHF.

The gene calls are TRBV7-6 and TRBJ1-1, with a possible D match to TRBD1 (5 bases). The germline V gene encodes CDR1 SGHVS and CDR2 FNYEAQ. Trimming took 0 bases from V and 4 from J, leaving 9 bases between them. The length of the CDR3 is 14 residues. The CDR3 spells CASSLASGGTEAFF. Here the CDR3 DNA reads TGTGCCAGCAGCTTAGCGTCGGGGGGCACTGAAGCTTTCTTT. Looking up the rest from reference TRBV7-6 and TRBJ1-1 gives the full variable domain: GAGVSQSPRYKVTKRGQDVALRCDPISGHVSLYWYRQALGQGPEFLTYFNYEAQQDKSGLPNDRFSAERPEGSISTLTIQRTEQRDSAMYRCASSLASGGTEAFFGQGTRLTVV.